The clone carrying this T cell receptor (beta chain) was found a few times. Its specificity is not known. The record originates from a study of T cells in Graves' hyperthyroidism and ophthalmopathy. Regarding the study as a whole: Progression to ophthalmopathy was predicted a median of about 6.6 months early.

The study left out patients who had uncontrolled infection, other autoimmune disease, pregnancy or lactation. Deletions cut 6 bases from V and 3 bases from J, with 9 bases between. Germline values: CDR1 SNHLY, CDR2 FYNNEI. CDR3 length: 12 residues. RNA transcripts yielded amplified TCR beta CDR3 regions. With the HTBI primer set, the TCR CDR3 went through a first round of RT-PCR. TCRdb fed the multiplex PCR reads into MiXCR, producing one record per CDR3 protein. The sample contains hundreds of thousands of distinct CDR3 sequences, 13% to 15% of which appear only once. The receptor was isolated from a young woman with Graves' hyperthyroidism. This chain uses TRBV2 with TRBJ2-7; a possible D gene is TRBD2 (5 bases). The sequenced sample consisted of blood. The CDR3 region is CASSVDYYEQYF. CDR3 sequence (DNA): TGTGCCAGCAGCGTAGACTACTACGAGCAGTACTTC.